This T cell receptor (beta chain) derives from a study of T cell responses to AZD1222 COVID-19 vaccine. Study context: Second-dose intervals of approximately 4 or approximately 12 weeks were pooled.

Libraries were prepared by immunoSEQ multiplex PCR; TCRdb keeps only in-frame clonotypes and omits some of them. The sample has 100,000 to 150,000 clones, about 86% seen once. For this clone: Its antigen is still unknown.

The CDR3 consists of 17 residues. V lost 2 bases to trimming and J lost 1 base; unmatched junction nucleotides: 6. Germline-derived CDR1 and CDR2 are KGHDR and SFDVKD. Whole-study findings and limits: Reports say nearly half of spike-specific TCRs go after unmutated variant regions. With dominance at 160-218 and 743-854, vaccine-associated CD4 TCRs spanned spike.

The source of this sequence is an adult in good health. The chain recombines TRBV24-1 with TRBJ2-2; TRBD1 matches 7 bases. Sample: peripheral blood, taken on day 0 of AZD1222 vaccination. CDR3 sequence (DNA): TGTGCCACCAGTGATTCGTCCGGGACAGAGAACACCGGGGAGCTGTTTTTT. This codes for CATSDSSGTENTGELFF.